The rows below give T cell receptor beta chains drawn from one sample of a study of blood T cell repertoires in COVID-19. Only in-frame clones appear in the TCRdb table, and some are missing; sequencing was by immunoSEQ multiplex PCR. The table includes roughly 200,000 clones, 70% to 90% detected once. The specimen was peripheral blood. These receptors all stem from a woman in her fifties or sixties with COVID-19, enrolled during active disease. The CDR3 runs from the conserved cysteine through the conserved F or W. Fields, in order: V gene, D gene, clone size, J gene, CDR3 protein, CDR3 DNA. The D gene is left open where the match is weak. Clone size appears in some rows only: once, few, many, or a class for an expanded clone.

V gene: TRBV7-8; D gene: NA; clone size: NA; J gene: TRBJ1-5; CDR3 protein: CASSLGNGGRQPQHF; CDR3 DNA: TGTGCCAGCAGCTTAGGGAATGGGGGCAGGCAGCCCCAGCATTTT
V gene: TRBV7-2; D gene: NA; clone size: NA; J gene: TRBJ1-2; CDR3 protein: CASSPHPPDRYGYTF; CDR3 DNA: TGTGCCAGCAGTCCCCACCCGCCCGATCGGTATGGCTACACCTTC
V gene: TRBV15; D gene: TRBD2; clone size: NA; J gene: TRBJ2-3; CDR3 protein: CATSKRGDTQYF; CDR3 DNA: TGTGCCACCAGCAAGCGGGGAGATACGCAGTATTTT
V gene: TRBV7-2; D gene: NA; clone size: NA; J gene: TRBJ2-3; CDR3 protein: CASSLRSRVTDTQYF; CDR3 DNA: TGTGCCAGCAGCTTAAGATCCAGGGTTACAGATACGCAGTATTTT
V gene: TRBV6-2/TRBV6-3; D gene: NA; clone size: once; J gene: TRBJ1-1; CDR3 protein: CASSIQGVGSEAFF; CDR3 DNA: TGTGCCAGCAGTATCCAAGGGGTAGGGTCTGAAGCTTTCTTT
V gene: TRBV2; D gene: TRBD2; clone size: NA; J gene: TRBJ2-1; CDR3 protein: CASSERGKSQYNEQFF; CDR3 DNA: TGTGCCAGCAGTGAGCGGGGGAAGTCTCAATACAATGAGCAGTTCTTC
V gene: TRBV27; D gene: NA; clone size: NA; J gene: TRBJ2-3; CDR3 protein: CASSWREGDTQYF; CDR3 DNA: TGTGCCAGCAGTTGGAGGGAAGGAGATACGCAGTATTTT
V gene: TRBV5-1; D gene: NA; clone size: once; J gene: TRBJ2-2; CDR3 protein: CASSSRTGELFF; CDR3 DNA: TGCGCCAGCTCAAGTCGGACCGGGGAGCTGTTTTTT
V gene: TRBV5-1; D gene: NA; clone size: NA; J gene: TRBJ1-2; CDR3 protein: CASSSILGQPSVYTF; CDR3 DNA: TGCGCCAGCAGCTCGATACTAGGACAGCCTAGTGTCTACACCTTC
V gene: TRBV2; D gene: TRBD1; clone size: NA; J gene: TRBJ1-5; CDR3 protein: CASKGQAYQPQHF; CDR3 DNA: TGTGCCAGCAAAGGACAGGCATATCAGCCCCAGCATTTT
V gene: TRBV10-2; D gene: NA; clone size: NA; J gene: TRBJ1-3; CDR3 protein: CASSETQGSSGNTIYF; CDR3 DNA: TGCGCCAGCAGTGAGACCCAGGGCAGCTCTGGAAACACCATATATTTT
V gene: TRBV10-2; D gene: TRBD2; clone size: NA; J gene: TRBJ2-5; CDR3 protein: CASSAPSGGAKTQYF; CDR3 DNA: TGCGCCAGCAGTGCCCCTAGCGGGGGGGCCAAGACCCAGTACTTC
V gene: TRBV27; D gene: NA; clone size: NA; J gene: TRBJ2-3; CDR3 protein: CASSFRGTSPDQYF; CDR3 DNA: TGTGCCAGCAGTTTCCGCGGGACTTCCCCTGATCAGTATTTT
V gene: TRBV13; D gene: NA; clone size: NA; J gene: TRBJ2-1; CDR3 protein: CASTRVSYNEQFF; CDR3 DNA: TGTGCCAGTACTAGGGTATCGTACAATGAGCAGTTCTTC
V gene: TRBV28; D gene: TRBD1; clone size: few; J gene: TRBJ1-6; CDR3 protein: CASRSDRGLSPLHF; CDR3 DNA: TGTGCCAGCAGGTCCGACAGGGGGCTCTCACCCCTCCACTTT
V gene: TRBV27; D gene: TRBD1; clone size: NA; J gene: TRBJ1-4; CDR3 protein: CASSGPGQGMEKLFF; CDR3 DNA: TGTGCCAGCAGTGGGCCGGGACAGGGGATGGAAAAACTGTTTTTT
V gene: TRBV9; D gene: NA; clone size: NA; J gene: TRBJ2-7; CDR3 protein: CASSVAAGYAYEQYF; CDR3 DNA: TGTGCCAGCAGCGTAGCGGCAGGGTATGCCTACGAGCAGTACTTC
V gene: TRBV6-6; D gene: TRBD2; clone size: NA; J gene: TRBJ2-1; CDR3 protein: CASGGGSYNEQFF; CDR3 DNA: TGTGCCAGCGGGGGGGGGTCCTACAATGAGCAGTTCTTC